This paragraph covers one T cell receptor (beta chain) sequence. Its antigen remains unidentified. Base qualities are not recorded, but no much larger clone differs from it by a single base. Library generation was performed with the immunoSEQ multiplex PCR assay. RNA was extracted from all samples and reverse transcribed into cDNA, which served as template for TCR sequencing. First-strand cDNA was synthesized using SuperScript III with a 2:1 mix of oligo-dT and random hexamers. A synthetic immune receptor repertoire was used to assess amplification bias, and residual bias was removed computationally. The paper's processing steps were these. Raw reads were preprocessed to remove errors, and CDR3 was defined according to IMGT conventions as the region from the conserved cysteine to phenylalanine. Clonality was calculated as 1 minus Shannon entropy normalized by log2 of the number of productive unique TCRs. Whether each scalp clone was CD4 or CD8 was inferred by checking scalp TCRbeta sequences against the CD4 and CD8 repertoires from sorted blood. TCRdb holds this immuneACCESS table with in-frame rearrangements only. Some clones are missing; in checked studies, unresolved V genes explain under half, and the rest has no known cause. The V and J calls and the clone size are those of that table, but D and trimming were determined from the DNA. This sample is represented by some 200,000 clones; approximately 47% of them were singletons. 2% to 3% of the sample belongs to the ten largest clones.

This specimen comes from a study of CD8+ T cells in alopecia areata (dated by TCRdb to 2016 to 2019). In the study overall: The treated patients, all with moderate-to-severe alopecia areata, were enrolled in an open-label pilot trial of oral tofacitinib given at 5 to 10 mg twice daily. Tofacitinib was administered for 6 to 18 months, and 6 months of follow-up off drug were then conducted to assess delayed response and recurrence. The SALT score, which quantifies the percentage of affected scalp surface area, was used to measure disease severity in treated patients. High-throughput TCRbeta sequencing was used to examine T cell clonal expansion in alopecia areata in both the C3H/HeJ mouse model and human patients. Human TCRbeta sequencing covered scalp tissue and sorted CD4+ and CD8+ peripheral blood T cells from patchy and totalis/universalis alopecia areata patients and healthy controls. Tofacitinib-treated patients had biopsies at baseline and at 4 and 24 weeks of treatment, with a later scalp biopsy in several patients. Scalp clonality was compared across normal scalp (n=4), patchy alopecia areata scalp (n=8), and alopecia totalis/universalis scalp (n=8). The RNA source kit depended on sample type: the PAXgene miRNA kit for fixed scalp, the miRNeasy kit for PBMCs, and the RNeasy kit for mouse skin. Amplification of TCRbeta CDR3 regions was done by immunoSEQ multiplex PCR using 35 Vbeta forward primers and 13 Jbeta reverse primers.

The treatment or condition label, as the study defines it: oral pan-JAK inhibitor, 5-10 mg twice daily. From alopecia areata patients, peripheral blood was collected along with lesional scalp punch biopsies. PBMCs were isolated by density centrifugation and stained for CD3, CD4 and CD8, and CD4+ and CD8+ T cells were sorted on a FACSAria. The CDR3 holds 14 amino acids from the cysteine to the phenylalanine. Solely the CDR3 DNA is kept, with 42 bases framed from the first base. For CDR1 and CDR2, the germline V gene lists SNHLY and FYNNEI. The germline ends are 13 bases apart after V is trimmed by 6 bases and J by 2 bases. Broader findings and caveats from the paper: Compared with mice, TCR sequences shared between patients were less clear, possibly partly because of HLA diversity across the patient population. Compared with normal scalp, lesional scalp had higher clonality and more expanded CD8+ clones, particularly in alopecia totalis/universalis, a pattern that suggests antigenic drive. Tofacitinib significantly decreased scalp clonality and the number of expanded CD8+ clones among the top 100 scalp clones. During tofacitinib treatment, many expanded lesional clones stuck around in both scalp and blood, and this persistence may partly explain why relapse happens after treatment is stopped. Because the treated cohort was small and had just a single nonresponder, larger studies are needed to establish links between baseline CD8+ expansion and response. Unlike mouse skin, which is dominated by gammadelta T cells, normal human skin has resident alphabeta T cells that are also sequenced, and this complicates analysis of the scalp TCR repertoire.

The material was CD4+ T cells sorted from blood, obtained at roughly week 36, from a patient treated with tofacitinib. Recombination connected TRBV2 to TRBJ2-5, with no confident D gene call. The source of this sequence is a human donor with alopecia areata. The sequenced DNA: TGTGCCAGCAGGGCGACCTCAGAACAAGAGACCCAGTACTTC. Its amino acids are CASRATSEQETQYF.